This T cell receptor (beta chain) stems from a study of cytomegalovirus exposure and HLA in healthy donors. Regarding the study as a whole: In the 120 validation repertoires, a later analysis found that first-cohort TCR clusters tended to co-occur.

This clone was detected only once. Antigen: not known. The germline CDR1 and CDR2 sequences are SGHKS and YYEKEE (reference sequence). CDR3 length: 11 residues. TCRdb keeps only in-frame clones here, not all; method: immunoSEQ multiplex PCR. The sample carries about 64,000 clones, about 92% recorded once. This TCR came from a woman under 30 in good health and CMV-seronegative. The chain uses TRBV5-5 and TRBJ2-5; D uncertain. The DNA matches TRBJ2-7 better at its end, which makes the J call doubtful. Input material: PBMCs. This CDR3 is CASSSLYEQYF. CDR3 bases: TGTGCCAGCAGCTCCCTCTACGAGCAGTACTTC.